This TCR beta chain is from a study of T cell responses to AZD1222 COVID-19 vaccine. As regards this clone: Antigen specificity is unknown.

This CDR3 has 16 amino acids. J was trimmed by 4 bases and V by 3 bases; bases with no gene match: 7. Germline V gene lookup returns CDR1 LNHNV and CDR2 YYDKDF (reference sequence). Profiled with immunoSEQ multiplex PCR; TCRdb holds only in-frame clones, not every one. Of around 120,000 clones listed, around 89% are singletons. Study-level points and caveats: Baseline seropositivity occurred in only 5 to 7 AZD1222 recipients. Nearly half of the spike-specific TCRs reportedly recognize variant regions that carry no mutations.

J is TRBJ2-1 and V is TRBV15; 9 bases are shared with TRBD2. The source material was peripheral blood, sampled 28 days after the second AZD1222 dose. The receptor was derived from an adult who received the AZD1222 COVID-19 vaccine. The CDR3 region is CATSRGSGGWYNEQFF. In DNA, the CDR3 is TGTGCCACCAGCAGGGGTAGCGGGGGTTGGTACAATGAGCAGTTCTTC.